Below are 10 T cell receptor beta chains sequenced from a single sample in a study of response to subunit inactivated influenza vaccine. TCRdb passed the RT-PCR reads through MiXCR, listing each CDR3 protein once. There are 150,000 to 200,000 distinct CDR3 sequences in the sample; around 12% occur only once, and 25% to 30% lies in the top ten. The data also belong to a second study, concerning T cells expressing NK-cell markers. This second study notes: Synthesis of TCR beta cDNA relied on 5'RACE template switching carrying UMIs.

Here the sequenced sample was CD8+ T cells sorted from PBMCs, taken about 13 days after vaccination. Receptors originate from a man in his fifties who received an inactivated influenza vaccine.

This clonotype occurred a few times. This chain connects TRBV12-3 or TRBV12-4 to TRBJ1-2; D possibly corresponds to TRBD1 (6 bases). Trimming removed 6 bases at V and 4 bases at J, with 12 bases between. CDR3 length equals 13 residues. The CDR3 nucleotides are TGTGCCAGCAGCCCCGGGACAACCTATGGCTACACCTTC. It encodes CASSPGTTYGYTF.

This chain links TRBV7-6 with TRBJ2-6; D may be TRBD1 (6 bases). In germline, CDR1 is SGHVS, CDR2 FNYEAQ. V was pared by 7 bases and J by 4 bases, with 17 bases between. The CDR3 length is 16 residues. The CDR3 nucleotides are TGTGCCAGCATCCAAGAAGGGGGTTCGGGGGCCAACGTCCTGACTTTC. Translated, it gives CASIQEGGSGANVLTF. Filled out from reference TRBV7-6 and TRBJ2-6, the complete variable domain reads GAGVSQSPRYKVTKRGQDVALRCDPISGHVSLYWYRQALGQGPEFLTYFNYEAQQDKSGLPNDRFSAERPEGSISTLTIQRTEQRDSAMYRCASIQEGGSGANVLTFGAGSRLTVL.

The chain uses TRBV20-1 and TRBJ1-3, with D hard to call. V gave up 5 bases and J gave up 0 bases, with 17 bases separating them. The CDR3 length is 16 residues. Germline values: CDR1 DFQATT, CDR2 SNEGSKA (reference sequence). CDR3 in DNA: TGCAGTGCTCCACTTCCCCCGGGGAACTCTGGAAACACCATATATTTT. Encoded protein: CSAPLPPGNSGNTIYF.

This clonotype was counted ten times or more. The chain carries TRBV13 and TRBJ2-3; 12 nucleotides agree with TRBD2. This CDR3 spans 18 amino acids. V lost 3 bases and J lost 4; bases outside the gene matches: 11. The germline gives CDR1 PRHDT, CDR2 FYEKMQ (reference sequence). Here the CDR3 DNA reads TGTGCCAGCAGCTTGGCCAAATATGGACTAGCGGGGTCAGATACGCAGTATTTT. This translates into CASSLAKYGLAGSDTQYF.

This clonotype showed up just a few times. The CDR3 DNA reads as TGCGCCAGCAGCCCCCGGGACACCCGCTTCGAGTATGGCTACACCTTC. It encodes CASSPRDTRFEYGYTF. V and J are TRBV5-1 and TRBJ1-2, with a possible D match to TRBD1 (6 bases). The CDR3 loop spans 16 amino acids. CDR1 is SGHRS, CDR2 YFSETQ, per germline. V shed 4 bases and J shed 5 bases, with 21 bases lying between them.

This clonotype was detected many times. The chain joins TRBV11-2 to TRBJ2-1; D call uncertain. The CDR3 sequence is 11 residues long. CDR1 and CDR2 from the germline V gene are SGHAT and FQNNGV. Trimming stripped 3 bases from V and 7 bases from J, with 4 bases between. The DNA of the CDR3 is TGTGCCAGCAGCTTGTCAAATGAGCAGTTCTTC. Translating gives CASSLSNEQFF.

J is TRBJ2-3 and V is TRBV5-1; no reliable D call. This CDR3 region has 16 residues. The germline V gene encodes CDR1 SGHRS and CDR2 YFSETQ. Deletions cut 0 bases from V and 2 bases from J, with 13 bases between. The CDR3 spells CASSLANGFFTDTQYF. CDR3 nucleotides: TGCGCCAGCAGCTTGGCGAACGGATTTTTCACAGATACGCAGTATTTT.

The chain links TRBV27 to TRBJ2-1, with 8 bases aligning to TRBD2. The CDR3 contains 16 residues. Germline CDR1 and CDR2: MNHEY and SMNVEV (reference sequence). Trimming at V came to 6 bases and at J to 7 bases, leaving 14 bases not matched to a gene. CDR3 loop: CASRFITSGEENEQFF. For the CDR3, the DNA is TGTGCCAGCAGGTTTATAACTAGCGGCGAAGAGAATGAGCAGTTCTTC.

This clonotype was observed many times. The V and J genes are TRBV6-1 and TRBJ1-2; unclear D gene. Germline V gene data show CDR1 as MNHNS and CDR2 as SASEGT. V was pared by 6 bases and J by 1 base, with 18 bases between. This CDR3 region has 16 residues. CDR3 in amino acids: CASSRISQDDNYGYTF. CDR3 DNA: TGTGCCAGCAGCCGAATTTCCCAGGACGATAACTATGGCTACACCTTC.

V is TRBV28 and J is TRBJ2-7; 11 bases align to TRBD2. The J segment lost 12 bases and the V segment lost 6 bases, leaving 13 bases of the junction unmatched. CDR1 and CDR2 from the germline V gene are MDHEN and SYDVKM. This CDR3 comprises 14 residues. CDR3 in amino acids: CASSTTGTSGDGYF. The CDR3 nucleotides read TGTGCCAGCAGCACTACCGGGACTAGCGGCGACGGGTACTTC.